This entry concerns a single T cell receptor (beta chain). Antigen unknown. The data are from a study of a mutant IDH1 vaccine in newly diagnosed glioma. Study-wide results and limits: Shifts in the top peripheral T cell clonotypes seemed unrelated to pseudoprogression. Researchers report vaccine-induced immune responses in about 94% of patients.

Method: immunoSEQ multiplex PCR; TCRdb's copy keeps in-frame clones and lacks some. The sample includes some 60,000 clones, more than 80% seen only once; the top ten take 3% to 4%. Germline lookup yields CDR1 SNHLY and CDR2 FYNNEI. CDR3 size: 14 residues. V gave up 2 bases and J gave up 7 bases, with 11 bases separating them. Time point here: week 11, during vaccination. In every dose of vaccine, 300 ug of mutant IDH1 20-mer peptide was given alongside topical imiquimod. The material sequenced was PBMCs, taken from a glioma patient whose treatment included an IDH1 peptide vaccine. This receptor was obtained from a man younger than 45 with glioma. This chain joins TRBV2 and TRBJ1-4; the D is unclear. CDR3 DNA: TGTGCCAGCAGTGAATGGTACAGCACTGAAAAACTGTTTTTT. This translates into CASSEWYSTEKLFF.